This T cell receptor beta chain was recovered during a study of T cells in Graves' hyperthyroidism and ophthalmopathy. General study results and limits: Blood also showed most of the thyroid clonotypes that were expanded above 0.001. A model of 13 V-J pairs discriminated ophthalmopathy from stable hyperthyroidism.

Germline CDR1 and CDR2: SGHRS and YFSETQ. V lost 0 bases, J lost 0 bases, and 10 bases lay in between. The length of the CDR3 is 15 residues. Graves' hyperthyroidism qualified as stable when ophthalmopathy did not progress within 18 months. For the diagnoses, clinical symptoms, serum thyroxine and TRAb, thyroid ultrasound and orbital computed tomography were used. TCR beta CDR3 region amplification was performed from RNA transcripts. First-round RT-PCR with HTBI primers amplified the TCR CDR3 region. Via MiXCR, TCRdb re-called the multiplex PCR reads, giving one row per CDR3 protein. The sample has hundreds of thousands of distinct CDR3 sequences, about 15% seen once. There are many counts of this clonotype. Its specificity is unknown.

The sequence was obtained from a woman aged 18-30 years with Graves' hyperthyroidism. The specimen sequenced was blood. The chain combines TRBV5-1 with TRBJ2-7; a possible D gene is TRBD1 (6 bases). The CDR3 loop reads CASSLVPGDSYEQYF. The CDR3 DNA sequence: TGCGCCAGCAGCTTGGTCCCAGGGGACTCCTACGAGCAGTACTTC.